Presented here are 24 T cell receptor beta chains from one specimen sequenced in a study of graft-versus-host responses after intestinal transplantation. Measured with immunoSEQ multiplex PCR; TCRdb has only the in-frame clones, and not every one. The table has 55,000 to 70,000 clones, roughly 89% seen once. This specimen was PBMCs, taken approximately 120 days after intestinal transplantation. The receptor set was obtained from a human patient who received an intestinal transplant, so some T cells may come from the graft donor.

V is TRBV13 and J is TRBJ1-2; the match to TRBD1 covers 7 bases. CDR3 length: 15 residues. V lost 5 bases, J lost 8 bases, and 14 bases stayed unmatched. Germline loops: CDR1 PRHDT, CDR2 FYEKMQ (reference sequence). The CDR3 is CASSTLNTGARGYTF. CDR3 sequence (DNA): TGTGCCAGCAGCACCCTGAACACAGGGGCGAGGGGCTACACCTTC. Full variable domain (rest looked up from reference TRBV13 and TRBJ1-2): AAGVIQSPRHLIKEKRETATLKCYPIPRHDTVYWYQQGPGQDPQFLISFYEKMQSDKGSIPDRFSAQQFSDYHSELNMSSLELGDSALYFCASSTLNTGARGYTFGSGTRLTVV.

J is TRBJ2-7 and V is TRBV13; D is undetermined. Germline lookup yields CDR1 PRHDT and CDR2 FYEKMQ (reference sequence). The CDR3 has 14 amino acids. Trimming stripped 2 bases from V and 4 bases from J, with 12 bases between. For the CDR3, the DNA is TGTGCCAGCAGCTTAAGGCAGGAGATATACGAGCAGTACTTC. It translates to CASSLRQEIYEQYF. The complete variable domain, with remaining parts taken from reference TRBV13 and TRBJ2-7, reads AAGVIQSPRHLIKEKRETATLKCYPIPRHDTVYWYQQGPGQDPQFLISFYEKMQSDKGSIPDRFSAQQFSDYHSELNMSSLELGDSALYFCASSLRQEIYEQYFGPGTRLTVT.

The rearrangement uses TRBV10-3 and TRBJ1-3; D is perhaps TRBD1 (5 bases). The CDR3 length is 12 residues. V was clipped by 8 bases and J by 4 bases, with 9 bases between them. The germline V gene encodes CDR1 ENHRY and CDR2 SYGVKD. As DNA, the CDR3 is TGTGCCATCTCAGGGTCAGGAAACACCATATATTTT. Its protein is CAISGSGNTIYF.

The chain links TRBV7-9 to TRBJ2-5; TRBD1 agrees at 10 bases. In germline, CDR1 is SEHNR, CDR2 FQNEAQ (reference sequence). J gave up 2 bases and V 2 bases, and 8 bases lay outside the gene matches. CDR3 size: 17 residues. DNA for the CDR3: TGTGCCAGCAGCTTATGGACAGGGGGTAAAATTCAAGAGACCCAGTACTTC. Translating it yields CASSLWTGGKIQETQYF.

Only a few counts were recorded for this clone. This chain uses TRBV27 with TRBJ1-5, with 9 bases identical to TRBD1. With V trimmed by 4 bases and J by 7 bases, 5 bases remained unmatched. Germline CDR1 is MNHEY and CDR2 is SMNVEV (reference sequence). This CDR3 has 14 residues. CDR3 region: CASSSRQGVQPQHF. The CDR3 DNA reads as TGTGCCAGCAGTTCAAGACAGGGGGTGCAGCCCCAGCATTTT.

V and J are TRBV6-5 and TRBJ2-7; D gene uncertain. CDR3 length: 12 residues. Germline V CDR1 and CDR2: MNHEY, SVGAGI. The V and J ends lost 2 bases and 3 bases respectively, with 5 bases between them. CDR3 bases: TGTGCCAGCAGTTACACCAACTACGAGCAGTACTTC. Translation gives CASSYTNYEQYF.

J is TRBJ1-5 and V is TRBV6-6; TRBD1 is a possible D gene (5 bases). CDR3 length equals 15 residues. Germline CDR1 and CDR2: MNHNY and SVGAGI (reference sequence). V lost 8 bases, J lost 4 bases, and 18 bases lay in between. The CDR3 nucleotides read TGTGCCAGCCTACGTGCGGACGGGGGGAATCAGCCCCAGCATTTT. It yields the protein CASLRADGGNQPQHF.

This chain connects TRBV7-3 to TRBJ2-5, with TRBD1 identical over 9 bases. Judging by the DNA end, TRBJ2-7 fits better; the J call may be wrong. The CDR3 runs 15 residues. Germline assignment: CDR1 SGHTA and CDR2 FQGTGA. The CDR3 nucleotides read TGTGCCAGCAGCTTTTCTGGGACAGGGCCTCTCGAGCAGTACTTC. Amino acid sequence: CASSFSGTGPLEQYF.

The chain recombines TRBV9 with TRBJ2-3, with 7 bases that match TRBD2. J lost 3 bases, V lost 3 bases, and 10 bases had no gene match. Germline V gene data show CDR1 as SGDLS and CDR2 as YYNGEE. This CDR3 spans 16 amino acids. This CDR3 is CASSGVGGSRTDTQYF. In DNA, the CDR3 is TGTGCCAGCAGCGGCGTCGGCGGGAGTCGAACAGATACGCAGTATTTT.

V is TRBV28 and J is TRBJ2-3; 9 bases agree with TRBD1. Germline-derived CDR1 and CDR2 are MDHEN and SYDVKM. The CDR3 covers 15 residues. The J segment lost 1 base and the V segment lost 5 bases, leaving 4 bases of the junction unmatched. CDR3 coding DNA: TGTGCCAGCAGTCAAGACAGGGGGGGCACAGATACGCAGTATTTT. Its protein product is CASSQDRGGTDTQYF. The whole variable domain, filled in from reference TRBV28 and TRBJ2-3, reads DVKVTQSSRYLVKRTGEKVFLECVQDMDHENMFWYRQDPGLGLRLIYFSYDVKMKEKGDIPEGYSVSREKKERFSLILESASTNQTSMYLCASSQDRGGTDTQYFGPGTRLTVL.

The rearrangement links TRBV9 to TRBJ2-7; D may be TRBD1 (6 bases). This CDR3 spans 15 amino acids. V gave up 4 bases and J gave up 2 bases, with 16 bases separating them. Germline values: CDR1 SGDLS, CDR2 YYNGEE. CDR3 nucleotides: TGTGCCAGCAGCAGTCCCGACAGGATGCCCTACGAGCAGTACTTC. It specifies CASSSPDRMPYEQYF.

In nucleotides, the CDR3 is TGTGCCACCCGCCCCGGACAGACGGCCTACGAGCAGTACTTC. It specifies CATRPGQTAYEQYF. This sequence joins TRBV10-3 and TRBJ2-7; TRBD1 is a possible D gene (6 bases). V was trimmed by 10 bases and J by 2 bases, leaving 18 bases between them. CDR1 is ENHRY and CDR2 is SYGVKD in the germline V gene. The CDR3 is 14 residues long.

The rearrangement links TRBV27 to TRBJ2-7, with D unresolved. V was shortened by 8 bases and J by 2 bases, with 13 bases between the two germline ends. CDR3 length: 13 amino acids. Germline loops: CDR1 MNHEY, CDR2 SMNVEV (reference sequence). The CDR3 spells CASGKSSTYEQYF. The DNA for the CDR3 is TGTGCCAGCGGTAAGAGTTCTACCTACGAGCAGTACTTC.

The V and J genes are TRBV27 and TRBJ2-7; 7 bases are shared with TRBD1. The germline CDR1 and CDR2 sequences are MNHEY and SMNVEV (reference sequence). This CDR3 is built from 14 residues. Trimming at V came to 4 bases and at J to 0 bases, leaving 3 bases not matched to a gene. In DNA form, the CDR3 reads TGTGCCAGCAGTTGGGCAGGGGGCTCCTACGAGCAGTACTTC. Its translation is CASSWAGGSYEQYF.

The chain carries TRBV7-9 and TRBJ1-2, with D perhaps TRBD1 (6 bases). Germline CDR1 and CDR2: SEHNR and FQNEAQ (reference sequence). The CDR3 has 12 amino acids. V lost 3 bases to trimming and J lost 8 bases, with 10 bases between them. The chain's CDR3 is CASSLGTRGYTF. CDR3 nucleotide sequence: TGTGCCAGCAGCTTGGGGACACGAGGCTACACCTTC.

The gene calls are TRBV27 and TRBJ1-1, with 7 bases matching TRBD1. This CDR3 comprises 13 residues. Looked up from germline, CDR1 is MNHEY and CDR2 is SMNVEV (reference sequence). Trimming at V came to 8 bases and at J to 1 base, leaving 4 bases not matched to a gene. The DNA of the CDR3 is TGTGCCAGCCGGACAGGACCGAACACTGAAGCTTTCTTT. This translates into CASRTGPNTEAFF.

The chain employs TRBV5-1 and TRBJ1-2, with D maybe TRBD1 (6 bases). This CDR3 has 14 residues. The ends were cut back, 0 bases at V and 2 bases at J, with 8 bases in the middle. Germline V gene data show CDR1 as SGHRS and CDR2 as YFSETQ. The CDR3 region is CASSLGDTNYGYTF. CDR3 DNA: TGCGCCAGCAGCTTGGGGGACACGAACTATGGCTACACCTTC.

The sample holds a few counts of this clone. The chain uses TRBV25-1 and TRBJ2-1, with 10 bases lining up with TRBD1. CDR1 and CDR2 (germline): MGHDK, SYGVNS. This CDR3 has 16 residues. V shed 4 bases, J shed 7 bases, and the junction held 10 bases outside the gene matches. The CDR3 coding sequence is TGTGCCAGCAGTGGAAACCCCGGGACAGGGGTGAATGAGCAGTTCTTC. Its protein product is CASSGNPGTGVNEQFF.

The chain joins TRBV5-6 to TRBJ2-7; no clear D. CDR3 length: 15 residues. Germline-derived CDR1 and CDR2 are SGHDT and YYEEEE. With 3 bases removed from V and 5 bases from J, the gap between germline ends came to 18 bases. This chain's CDR3 is CASSYGRVITDEQYF. For the CDR3, the DNA is TGTGCCAGCAGCTACGGACGCGTGATTACGGACGAGCAGTACTTC. The whole variable domain, remainder taken from reference TRBV5-6 and TRBJ2-7, is DAGVTQSPTHLIKTRGQQVTLRCSPKSGHDTVSWYQQALGQGPQFIFQYYEEEERQRGNFPDRFSGHQFPNYSSELNVNALLLGDSALYLCASSYGRVITDEQYFGPGTRLTVT.

The chain links TRBV4-2 to TRBJ2-5; D not certain. Trimming stripped 0 bases from V and 3 bases from J, with 14 bases between. Looked up from germline, CDR1 is LGHNA and CDR2 is YNFKEQ. The CDR3 covers 16 residues. CDR3: CASSQEEARGEETQYF. The CDR3 DNA is TGTGCCAGCAGCCAAGAGGAAGCCCGAGGAGAAGAGACCCAGTACTTC.

V is TRBV30 and J is TRBJ2-2; 10 nucleotides align to TRBD1. The V gene end was trimmed by 4 bases and the J gene end by 7 bases; junction bases not matched to a gene: 6. The CDR3 sequence is 14 residues long. Germline V gene data show CDR1 as GTSNPN and CDR2 as SVGIG (reference sequence). CDR3 sequence reads: CAWKGTGVHGELFF. The CDR3 bases are TGTGCCTGGAAGGGGACAGGGGTGCACGGGGAGCTGTTTTTT.

This rearrangement joins TRBV7-9 to TRBJ2-3, with 10 bases identical to TRBD1. This CDR3 contains 14 residues. CDR1 SEHNR and CDR2 FQNEAQ come from the germline V gene (reference sequence). Trimming took 7 bases from V and 7 from J; bases not matched to a gene: 8. CDR3 DNA: TGTGCCAGCACCCGGGACAGGGGTTTAAATACGCAGTATTTT. As protein: CASTRDRGLNTQYF.

The chain combines TRBV28 with TRBJ2-3; no definite D call. In germline, CDR1 is MDHEN, CDR2 SYDVKM. The CDR3 spans 11 residues. Trimming took 10 bases from V and 4 from J, leaving 9 bases between them. The CDR3 bases are TGTGCCACCGAAACGCCAGATACGCAGTATTTT. This gives the protein CATETPDTQYF.

The chain couples TRBV19 to TRBJ1-4; TRBD1 matches 7 bases. The ends lost 8 bases at V and 10 bases at J; junction bases unmatched: 16. CDR1 is LNHDA and CDR2 is SQIVND in the germline V gene (reference sequence). The CDR3 consists of 15 residues. The CDR3 sequence is CASADRAGGFGKLFF. As DNA, the CDR3 is TGTGCCAGTGCCGATAGGGCAGGGGGTTTCGGAAAACTGTTTTTT. Using reference TRBV19 and TRBJ1-4 for the parts outside the CDR3, the full variable domain is DGGITQSPKYLFRKEGQNVTLSCEQNLNHDAMYWYRQDPGQGLRLIYYSQIVNDFQKGDIAEGYSVSREKKESFPLTVTSAQKNPTAFYLCASADRAGGFGKLFFGSGTQLSVL.